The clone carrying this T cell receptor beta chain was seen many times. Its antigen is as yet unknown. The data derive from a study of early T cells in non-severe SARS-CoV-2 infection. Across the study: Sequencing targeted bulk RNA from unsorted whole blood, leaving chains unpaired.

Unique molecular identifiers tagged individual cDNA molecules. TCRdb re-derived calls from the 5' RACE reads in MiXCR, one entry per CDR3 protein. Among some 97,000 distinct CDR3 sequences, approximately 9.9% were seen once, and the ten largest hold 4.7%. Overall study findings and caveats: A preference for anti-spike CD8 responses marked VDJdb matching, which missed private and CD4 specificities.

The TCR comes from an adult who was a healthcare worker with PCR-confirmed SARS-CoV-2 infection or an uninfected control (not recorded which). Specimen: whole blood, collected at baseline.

The CDR3 is CASSLRQGRQETQYF. DNA for the CDR3: TGTGCCAGCAGCTTACGACAGGGCCGCCAAGAGACCCAGTACTTC. V gene TRBV11-2 combines with J gene TRBJ2-5; 7 bases map to TRBD1. The V and J ends lost 2 bases and 1 base, in that order; junction bases with no gene match: 4. Germline V gene sequence: CDR1 SGHAT, CDR2 FQNNGV. This CDR3 spans 15 amino acids.